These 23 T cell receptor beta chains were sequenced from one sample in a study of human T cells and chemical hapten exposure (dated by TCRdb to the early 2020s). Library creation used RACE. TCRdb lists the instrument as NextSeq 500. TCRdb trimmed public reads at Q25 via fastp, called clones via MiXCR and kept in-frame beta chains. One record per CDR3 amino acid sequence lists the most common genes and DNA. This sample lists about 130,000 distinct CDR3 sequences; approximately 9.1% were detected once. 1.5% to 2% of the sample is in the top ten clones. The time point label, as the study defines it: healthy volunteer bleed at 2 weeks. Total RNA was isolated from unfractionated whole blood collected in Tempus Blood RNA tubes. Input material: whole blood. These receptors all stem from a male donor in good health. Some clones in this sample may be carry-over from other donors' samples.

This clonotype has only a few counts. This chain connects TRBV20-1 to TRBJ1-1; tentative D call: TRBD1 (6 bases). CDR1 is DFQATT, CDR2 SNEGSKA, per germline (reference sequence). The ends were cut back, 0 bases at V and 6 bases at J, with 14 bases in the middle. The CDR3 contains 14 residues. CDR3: CSARDHQGRPEAFF. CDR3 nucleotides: TGCAGTGCTAGAGATCATCAGGGGAGACCTGAAGCTTTCTTT.

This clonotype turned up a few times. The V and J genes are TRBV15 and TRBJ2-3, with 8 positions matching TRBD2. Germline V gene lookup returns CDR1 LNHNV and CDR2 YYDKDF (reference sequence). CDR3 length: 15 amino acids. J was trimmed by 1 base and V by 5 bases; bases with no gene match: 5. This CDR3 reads CATSAQAGGTDTQYF. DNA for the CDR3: TGTGCCACCAGCGCCCAAGCGGGGGGCACAGATACGCAGTATTTT.

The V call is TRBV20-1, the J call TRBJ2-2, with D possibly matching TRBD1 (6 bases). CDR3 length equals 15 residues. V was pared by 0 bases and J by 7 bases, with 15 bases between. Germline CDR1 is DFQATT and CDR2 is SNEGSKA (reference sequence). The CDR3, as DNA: TGCAGTGCTAGAGATGTGGCAGGGGCCGACGGGGAGCTGTTTTTT. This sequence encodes CSARDVAGADGELFF.

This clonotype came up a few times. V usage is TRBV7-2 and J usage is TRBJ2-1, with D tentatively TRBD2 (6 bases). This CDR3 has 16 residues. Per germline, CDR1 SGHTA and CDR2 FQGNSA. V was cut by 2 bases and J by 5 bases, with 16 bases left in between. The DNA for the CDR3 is TGTGCCAGCAGCTTATCTCTCGGGAGAGGCGACAATGAGCAGTTCTTC. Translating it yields CASSLSLGRGDNEQFF.

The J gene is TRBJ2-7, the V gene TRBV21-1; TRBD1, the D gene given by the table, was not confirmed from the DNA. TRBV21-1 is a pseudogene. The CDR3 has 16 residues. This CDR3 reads CASSPPGSLILHEQYF. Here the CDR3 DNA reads TGTGCCAGCAGCCCACCCGGGAGTTTAATCCTCCACGAGCAGTACTTC.

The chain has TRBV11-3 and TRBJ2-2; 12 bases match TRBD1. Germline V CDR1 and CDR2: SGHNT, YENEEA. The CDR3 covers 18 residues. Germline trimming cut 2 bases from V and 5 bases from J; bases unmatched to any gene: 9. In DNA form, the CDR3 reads TGTGCCAGCAGCTTACGTCCCGGGACAGGGGGCCAAACCGGGGAGCTGTTTTTT. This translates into CASSLRPGTGGQTGELFF. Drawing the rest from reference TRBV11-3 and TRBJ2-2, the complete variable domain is EAGVVQSPRYKIIEKKQPVAFWCNPISGHNTLYWYLQNLGQGPELLIRYENEEAVDDSQLPKDRFSAERLKGVDSTLKIQPAELGDSAVYLCASSLRPGTGGQTGELFFGEGSRLTVL.

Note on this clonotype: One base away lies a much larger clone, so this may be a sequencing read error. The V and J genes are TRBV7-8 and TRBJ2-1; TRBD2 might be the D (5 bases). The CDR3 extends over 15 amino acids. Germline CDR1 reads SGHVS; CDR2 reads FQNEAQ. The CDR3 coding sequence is TGTACCAGCAGCTTAGGAGGTAGCTCCTACAATGAGCAGTTCTTC. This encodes CTSSLGGSSYNEQFF.

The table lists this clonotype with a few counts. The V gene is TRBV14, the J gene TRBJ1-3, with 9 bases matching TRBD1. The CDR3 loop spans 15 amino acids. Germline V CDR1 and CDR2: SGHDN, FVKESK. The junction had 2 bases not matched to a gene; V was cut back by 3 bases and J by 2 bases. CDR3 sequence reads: CASSQGQGTGNTIYF. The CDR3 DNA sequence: TGTGCCAGCAGCCAGGGACAGGGAACTGGAAACACCATATATTTT.

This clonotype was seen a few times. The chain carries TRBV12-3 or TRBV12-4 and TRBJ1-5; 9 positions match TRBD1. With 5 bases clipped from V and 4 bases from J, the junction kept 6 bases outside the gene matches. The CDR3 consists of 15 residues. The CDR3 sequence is CASSVGTGINQPQHF. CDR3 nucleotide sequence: TGTGCCAGCAGTGTAGGGACAGGGATTAATCAGCCCCAGCATTTT.

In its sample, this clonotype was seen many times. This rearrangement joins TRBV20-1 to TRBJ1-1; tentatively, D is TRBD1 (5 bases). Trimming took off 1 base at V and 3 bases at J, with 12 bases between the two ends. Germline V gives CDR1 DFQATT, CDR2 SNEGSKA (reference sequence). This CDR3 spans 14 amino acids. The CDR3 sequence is CSARAAQVDTEAFF. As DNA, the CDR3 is TGCAGTGCTAGAGCGGCACAGGTTGACACTGAAGCTTTCTTT.

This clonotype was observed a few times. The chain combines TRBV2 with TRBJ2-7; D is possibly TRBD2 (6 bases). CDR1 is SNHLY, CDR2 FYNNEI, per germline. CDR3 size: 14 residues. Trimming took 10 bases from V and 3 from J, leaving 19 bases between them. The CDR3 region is CATLPGTSNYEQYF. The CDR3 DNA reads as TGTGCCACTCTTCCCGGGACTTCTAACTACGAGCAGTACTTC. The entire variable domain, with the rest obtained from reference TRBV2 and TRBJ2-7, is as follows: EPEVTQTPSHQVTQMGQEVILRCVPISNHLYFYWYRQILGQKVEFLVSFYNNEISEKSEIFDDQFSVERPDGSNFTLKIRSTKLEDSAMYFCATLPGTSNYEQYFGPGTRLTVT.

The CDR3 nucleotides are TGTGCCAGTAGTATCGGACAGCCGCATGGCTACACCTTC. Translating it yields CASSIGQPHGYTF. The chain has TRBV19 and TRBJ1-2, with TRBD1 as a possible D gene (6 bases). In germline, CDR1 is LNHDA, CDR2 SQIVND (reference sequence). CDR3 length: 13 residues. Trimming stripped 3 bases from V and 6 bases from J, with 11 bases between.

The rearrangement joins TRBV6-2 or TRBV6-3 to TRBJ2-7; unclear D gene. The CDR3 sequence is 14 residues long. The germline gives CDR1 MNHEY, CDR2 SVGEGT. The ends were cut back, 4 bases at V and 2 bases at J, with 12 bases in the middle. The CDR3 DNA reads TGTGCCAGCAGTTTCGAGCTTCCTGCCTACGAGCAGTACTTC. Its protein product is CASSFELPAYEQYF.

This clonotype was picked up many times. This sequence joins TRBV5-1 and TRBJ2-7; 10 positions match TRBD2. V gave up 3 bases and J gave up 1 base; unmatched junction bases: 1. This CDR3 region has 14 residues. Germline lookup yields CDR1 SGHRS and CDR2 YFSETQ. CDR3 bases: TGCGCCAGCAGCTCTAGCGGGGGTTCCTACGAGCAGTACTTC. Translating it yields CASSSSGGSYEQYF.

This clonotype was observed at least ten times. The CDR3 nucleotides read TGCAGTGCTAGGGGCACTGGCGGACTAGCGGCCTACGAGCAGTACTTC. Translated: CSARGTGGLAAYEQYF. The chain combines TRBV20-1 with TRBJ2-7, with 10 bases that match TRBD2. V lost 3 bases, J lost 2 bases, and 10 bases stayed unmatched. The CDR3 totals 16 residues. Germline loops: CDR1 DFQATT, CDR2 SNEGSKA (reference sequence).

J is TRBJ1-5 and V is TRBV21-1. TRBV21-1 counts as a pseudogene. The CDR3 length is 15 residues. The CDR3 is CASSGRTGSNQPQHF. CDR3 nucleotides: TGTGCCAGCAGCGGACGGACCGGTAGCAATCAGCCCCAGCATTTT.

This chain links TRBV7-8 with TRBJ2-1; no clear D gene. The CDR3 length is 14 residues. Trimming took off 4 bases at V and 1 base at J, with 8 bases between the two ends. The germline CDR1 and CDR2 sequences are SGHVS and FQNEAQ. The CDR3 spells CASSSDRSYNEQFF. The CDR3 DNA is TGTGCCAGCAGCTCGGACCGGTCCTACAATGAGCAGTTCTTC.

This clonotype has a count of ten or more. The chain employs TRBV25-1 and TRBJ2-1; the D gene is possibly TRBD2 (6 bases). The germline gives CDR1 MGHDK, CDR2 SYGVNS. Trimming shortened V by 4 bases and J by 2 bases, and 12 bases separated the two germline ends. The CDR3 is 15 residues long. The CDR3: CASSAPGTPYNEQFF. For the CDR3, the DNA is TGTGCCAGCAGTGCCCCCGGGACTCCCTACAATGAGCAGTTCTTC.

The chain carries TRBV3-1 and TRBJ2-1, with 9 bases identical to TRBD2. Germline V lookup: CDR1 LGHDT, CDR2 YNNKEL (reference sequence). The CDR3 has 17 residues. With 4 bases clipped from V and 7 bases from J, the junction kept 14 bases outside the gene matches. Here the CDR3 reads CASSRPSLREGWNEQFF. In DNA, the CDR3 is TGTGCCAGCAGCCGACCCTCTTTGCGGGAGGGCTGGAATGAGCAGTTCTTC.

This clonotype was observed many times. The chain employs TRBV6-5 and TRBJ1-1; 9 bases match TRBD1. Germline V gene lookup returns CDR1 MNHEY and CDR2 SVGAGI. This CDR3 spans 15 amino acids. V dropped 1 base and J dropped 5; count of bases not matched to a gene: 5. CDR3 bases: TGTGCCAGCAGTTACTTGACAGGGGGTCGGACTGAAGCTTTCTTT. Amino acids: CASSYLTGGRTEAFF.

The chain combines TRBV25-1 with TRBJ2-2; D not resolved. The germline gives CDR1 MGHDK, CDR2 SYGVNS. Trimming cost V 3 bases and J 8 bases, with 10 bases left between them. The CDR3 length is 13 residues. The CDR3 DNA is TGTGCCAGCAGTGATGGGGAAGGAGGGGAGCTGTTTTTT. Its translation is CASSDGEGGELFF.

CDR3 DNA sequence: TGTGCCAGCAGTTTATGGGCAGGTGAAGGGAATGAGCAGTTCTTC. It is translated as CASSLWAGEGNEQFF. This chain links TRBV27 with TRBJ2-1; D is unresolved. V was trimmed by 1 base and J by 7 bases, leaving 14 bases between them. CDR3 length equals 15 residues. Germline lookup yields CDR1 MNHEY and CDR2 SMNVEV (reference sequence).

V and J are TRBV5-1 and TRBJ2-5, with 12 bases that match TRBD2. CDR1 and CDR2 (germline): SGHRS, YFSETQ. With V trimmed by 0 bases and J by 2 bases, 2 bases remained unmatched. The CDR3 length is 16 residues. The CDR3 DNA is TGCGCCAGCAGCTTGGGACTAGCGGGAGAGCAAGAGACCCAGTACTTC. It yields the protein CASSLGLAGEQETQYF.